What follows describes a single T cell receptor (beta chain). Per the germline V gene, CDR1 is LNHDA and CDR2 is SQIVND (reference sequence). V was shortened by 7 bases and J by 10 bases, with 14 bases between the two germline ends. The CDR3 length is 12 residues. This sample was included in a study of blood T cell repertoires in COVID-19. Study context: Samples taken during acute and convalescent COVID-19 were collected in the United States, Italy and Spain. Sources were T cells, B-cell-depleted T cells, or PBMCs; the material itself was cDNA or gDNA.

Sequencing used immunoSEQ multiplex PCR; TCRdb keeps in-frame clones, though not all of them. This table has around 130,000 clones, 60% to 80% appearing once. The TCR originated in a human donor in a cohort sampled during active COVID-19. The sequenced material came from peripheral blood. This sequence joins TRBV19 and TRBJ1-3; maybe TRBD1 (5 bases). As DNA, the CDR3 is TGTGCCAGTACCCCCTCAGGGTCGACCATATATTTT. Amino acid sequence: CASTPSGSTIYF.